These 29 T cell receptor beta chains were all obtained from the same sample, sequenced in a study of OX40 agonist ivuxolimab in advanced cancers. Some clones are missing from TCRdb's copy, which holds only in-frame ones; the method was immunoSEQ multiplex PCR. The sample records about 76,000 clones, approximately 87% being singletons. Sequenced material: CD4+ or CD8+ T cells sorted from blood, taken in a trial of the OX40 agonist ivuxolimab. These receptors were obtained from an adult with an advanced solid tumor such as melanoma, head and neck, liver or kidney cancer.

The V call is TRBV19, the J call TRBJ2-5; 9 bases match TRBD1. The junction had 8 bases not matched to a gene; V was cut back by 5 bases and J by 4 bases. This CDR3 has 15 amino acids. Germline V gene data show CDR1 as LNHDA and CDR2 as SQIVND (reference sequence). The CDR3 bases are TGTGCCAGTAGTTCTACAACAGGGGGCGGAGAGACCCAGTACTTC. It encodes CASSSTTGGGETQYF.

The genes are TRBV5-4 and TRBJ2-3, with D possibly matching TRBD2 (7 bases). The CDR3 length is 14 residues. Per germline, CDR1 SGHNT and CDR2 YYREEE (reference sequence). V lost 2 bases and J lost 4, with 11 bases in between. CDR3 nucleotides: TGTGCCAGCAGCTTACGGGGGGCGTCAGATACGCAGTATTTT. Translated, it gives CASSLRGASDTQYF.

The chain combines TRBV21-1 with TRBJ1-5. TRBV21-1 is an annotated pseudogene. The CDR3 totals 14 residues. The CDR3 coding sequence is TGTGCCAGCAGCAAAGCTGGGGGCAATCAGCCCCAGCATTTT. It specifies CASSKAGGNQPQHF.

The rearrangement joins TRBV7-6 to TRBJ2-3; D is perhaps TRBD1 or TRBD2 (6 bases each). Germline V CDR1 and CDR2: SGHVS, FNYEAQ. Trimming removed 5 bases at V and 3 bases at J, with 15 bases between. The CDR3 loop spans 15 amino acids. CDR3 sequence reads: CASSPYGGITDTQYF. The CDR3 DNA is TGTGCCAGCAGCCCCTACGGGGGCATTACAGATACGCAGTATTTT.

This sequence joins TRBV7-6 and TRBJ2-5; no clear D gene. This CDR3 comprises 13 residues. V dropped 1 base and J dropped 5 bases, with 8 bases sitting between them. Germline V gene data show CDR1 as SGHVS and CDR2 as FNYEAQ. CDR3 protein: CASSLVGVETQYF. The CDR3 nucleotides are TGTGCCAGCAGCTTAGTAGGCGTGGAGACCCAGTACTTC.

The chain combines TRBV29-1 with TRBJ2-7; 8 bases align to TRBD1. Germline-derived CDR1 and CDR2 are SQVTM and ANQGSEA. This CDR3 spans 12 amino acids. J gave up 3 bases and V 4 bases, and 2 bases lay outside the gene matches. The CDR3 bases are TGCAGCGTTGCTGGACAGGGCTACGAGCAGTACTTC. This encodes CSVAGQGYEQYF.

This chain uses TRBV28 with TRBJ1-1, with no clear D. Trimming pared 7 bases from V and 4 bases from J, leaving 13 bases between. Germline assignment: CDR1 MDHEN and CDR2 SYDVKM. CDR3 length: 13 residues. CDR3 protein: CASTIDTGTEAFF. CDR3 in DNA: TGTGCCAGCACCATCGACACCGGCACTGAAGCTTTCTTT.

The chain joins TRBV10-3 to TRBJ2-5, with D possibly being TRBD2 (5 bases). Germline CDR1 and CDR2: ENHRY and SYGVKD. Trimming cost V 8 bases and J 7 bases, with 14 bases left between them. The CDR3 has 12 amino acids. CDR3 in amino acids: CAIRGEGLTQYF. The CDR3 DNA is TGTGCCATCCGCGGAGAGGGTCTGACCCAGTACTTC.

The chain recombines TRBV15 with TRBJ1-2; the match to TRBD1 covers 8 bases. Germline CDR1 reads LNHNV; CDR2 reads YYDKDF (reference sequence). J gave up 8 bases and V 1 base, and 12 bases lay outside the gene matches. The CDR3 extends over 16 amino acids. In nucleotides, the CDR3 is TGTGCCACCAGCAGAGCCTATTCGACAGGGGAAGGGGGCTACACCTTC. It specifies CATSRAYSTGEGGYTF. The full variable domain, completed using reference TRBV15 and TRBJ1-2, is DAMVIQNPRYQVTQFGKPVTLSCSQTLNHNVMYWYQQKSSQAPKLLFHYYDKDFNNEADTPDNFQSRRPNTSFCFLDIRSPGLGDTAMYLCATSRAYSTGEGGYTFGSGTRLTVV.

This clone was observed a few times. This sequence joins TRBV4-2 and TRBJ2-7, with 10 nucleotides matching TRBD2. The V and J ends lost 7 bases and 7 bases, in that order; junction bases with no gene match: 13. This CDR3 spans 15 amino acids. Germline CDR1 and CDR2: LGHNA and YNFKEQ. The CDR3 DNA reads TGTGCCAGCACCGCTAGCGGGAGTCTGGTTGAGGAGCAGTACTTC. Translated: CASTASGSLVEEQYF.

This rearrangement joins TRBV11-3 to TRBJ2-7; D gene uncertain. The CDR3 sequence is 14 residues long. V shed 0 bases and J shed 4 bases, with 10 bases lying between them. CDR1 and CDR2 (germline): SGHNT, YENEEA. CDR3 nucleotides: TGTGCCAGCAGCTTAGATCCGGGCCGGTACGAGCAGTACTTC. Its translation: CASSLDPGRYEQYF.

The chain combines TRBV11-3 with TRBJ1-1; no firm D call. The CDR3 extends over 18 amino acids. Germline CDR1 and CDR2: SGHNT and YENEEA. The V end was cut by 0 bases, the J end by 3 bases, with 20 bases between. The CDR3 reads CASSLDQDLRAQDTEAFF. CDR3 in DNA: TGTGCCAGCAGCTTAGATCAGGATCTGAGGGCGCAGGACACTGAAGCTTTCTTT.

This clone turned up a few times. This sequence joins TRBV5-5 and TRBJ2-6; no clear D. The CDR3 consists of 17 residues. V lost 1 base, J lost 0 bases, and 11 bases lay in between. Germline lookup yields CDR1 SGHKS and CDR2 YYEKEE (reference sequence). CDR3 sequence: CASSLTSLFSGANVLTF. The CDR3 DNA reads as TGTGCCAGCAGCTTGACCAGTTTATTCTCTGGGGCCAACGTCCTGACTTTC. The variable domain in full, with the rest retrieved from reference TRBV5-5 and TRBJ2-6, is DAGVTQSPTHLIKTRGQQVTLRCSPISGHKSVSWYQQVLGQGPQFIFQYYEKEERGRGNFPDRFSARQFPNYSSELNVNALLLGDSALYLCASSLTSLFSGANVLTFGAGSRLTVL.

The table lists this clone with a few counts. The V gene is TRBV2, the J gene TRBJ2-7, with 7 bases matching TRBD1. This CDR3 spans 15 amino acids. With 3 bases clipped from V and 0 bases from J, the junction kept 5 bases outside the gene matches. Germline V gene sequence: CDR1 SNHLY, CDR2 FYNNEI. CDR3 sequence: CASSDPRDSSYEQYF. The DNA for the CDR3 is TGTGCCAGCAGTGACCCCCGGGACAGCTCCTACGAGCAGTACTTC.

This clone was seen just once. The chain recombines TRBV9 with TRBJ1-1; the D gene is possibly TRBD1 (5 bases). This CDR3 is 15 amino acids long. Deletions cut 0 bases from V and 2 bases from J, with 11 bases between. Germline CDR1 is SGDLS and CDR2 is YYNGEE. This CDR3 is CASSVGQKVNTEAFF. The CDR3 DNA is TGTGCCAGCAGCGTAGGACAGAAGGTAAACACTGAAGCTTTCTTT. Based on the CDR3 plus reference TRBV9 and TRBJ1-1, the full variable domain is DSGVTQTPKHLITATGQRVTLRCSPRSGDLSVYWYQQSLDQGLQFLIQYYNGEERAKGNILERFSAQQFPDLHSELNLSSLELGDSALYFCASSVGQKVNTEAFFGQGTRLTVV.

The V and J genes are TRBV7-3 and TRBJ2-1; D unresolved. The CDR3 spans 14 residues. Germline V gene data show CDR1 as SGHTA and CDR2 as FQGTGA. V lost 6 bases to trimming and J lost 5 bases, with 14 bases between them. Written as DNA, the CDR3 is TGTGCCAGCAGTACCTTGGGCGGAAACAATGAGCAGTTCTTC. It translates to CASSTLGGNNEQFF.

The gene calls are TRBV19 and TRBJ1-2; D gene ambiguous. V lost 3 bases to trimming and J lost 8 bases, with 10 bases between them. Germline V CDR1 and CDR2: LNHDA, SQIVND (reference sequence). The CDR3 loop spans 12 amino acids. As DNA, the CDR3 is TGTGCCAGTAGTATGACCGGTGGAGGCTACACCTTC. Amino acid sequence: CASSMTGGGYTF.

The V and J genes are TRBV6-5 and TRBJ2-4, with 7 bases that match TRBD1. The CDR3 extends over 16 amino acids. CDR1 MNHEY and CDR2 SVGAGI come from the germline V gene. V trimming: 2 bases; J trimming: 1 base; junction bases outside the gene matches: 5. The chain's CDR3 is CASSYGLQGAKNIQYF. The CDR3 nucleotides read TGTGCCAGCAGTTACGGCCTACAGGGGGCCAAAAACATTCAGTACTTC.

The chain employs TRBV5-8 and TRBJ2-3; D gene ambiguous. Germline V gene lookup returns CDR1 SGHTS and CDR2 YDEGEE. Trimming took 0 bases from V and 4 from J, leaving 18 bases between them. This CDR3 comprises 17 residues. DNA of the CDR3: TGTGCCAGCAGCTTGGGATCAGGAGTCGATATCCCAGATACGCAGTATTTT. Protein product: CASSLGSGVDIPDTQYF.

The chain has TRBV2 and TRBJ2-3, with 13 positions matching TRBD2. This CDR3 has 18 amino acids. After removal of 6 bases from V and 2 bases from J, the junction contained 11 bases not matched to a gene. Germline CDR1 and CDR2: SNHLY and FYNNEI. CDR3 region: CASRRTSGSGVATDTQYF. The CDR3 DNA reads TGTGCCAGCAGACGGACTAGCGGGAGCGGTGTTGCCACAGATACGCAGTATTTT.

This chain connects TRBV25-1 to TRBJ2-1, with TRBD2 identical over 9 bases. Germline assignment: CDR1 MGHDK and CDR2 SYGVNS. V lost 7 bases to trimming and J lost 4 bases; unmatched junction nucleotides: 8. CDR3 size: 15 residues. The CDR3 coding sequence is TGTGCCAGCACCAAAGGACTAGCGAGTTACAATGAGCAGTTCTTC. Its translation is CASTKGLASYNEQFF.

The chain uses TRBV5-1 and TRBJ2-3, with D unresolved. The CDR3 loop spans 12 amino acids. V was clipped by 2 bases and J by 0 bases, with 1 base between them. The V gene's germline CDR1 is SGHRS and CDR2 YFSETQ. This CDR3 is CASSFSTDTQYF. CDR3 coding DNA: TGCGCCAGCAGCTTTAGCACAGATACGCAGTATTTT.

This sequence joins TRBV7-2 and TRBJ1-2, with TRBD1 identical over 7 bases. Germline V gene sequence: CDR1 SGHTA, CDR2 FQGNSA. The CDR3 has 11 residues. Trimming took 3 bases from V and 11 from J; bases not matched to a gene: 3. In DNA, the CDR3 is TGTGCCAGCAGCTTCAGGGGGGGATACACCTTC. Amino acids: CASSFRGGYTF.

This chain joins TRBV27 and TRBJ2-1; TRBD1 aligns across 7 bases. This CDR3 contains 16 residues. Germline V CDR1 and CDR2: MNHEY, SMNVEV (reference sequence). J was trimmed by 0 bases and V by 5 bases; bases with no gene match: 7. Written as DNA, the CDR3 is TGTGCCAGCAGTCCCCAGGGGGTGAACTCCTACAATGAGCAGTTCTTC. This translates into CASSPQGVNSYNEQFF.

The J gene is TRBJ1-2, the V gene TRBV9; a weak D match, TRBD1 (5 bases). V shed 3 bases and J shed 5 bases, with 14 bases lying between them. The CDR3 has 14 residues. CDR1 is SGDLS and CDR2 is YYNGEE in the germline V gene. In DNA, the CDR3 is TGTGCCAGCAGCGAAGGGGCGAACCGGTATGGCTACACCTTC. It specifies CASSEGANRYGYTF.

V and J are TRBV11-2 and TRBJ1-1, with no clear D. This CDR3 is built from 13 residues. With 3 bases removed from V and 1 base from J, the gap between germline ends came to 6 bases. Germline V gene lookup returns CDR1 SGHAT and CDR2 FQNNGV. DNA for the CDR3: TGTGCCAGCAGCTTCGACCAGAACACTGAAGCTTTCTTT. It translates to CASSFDQNTEAFF.

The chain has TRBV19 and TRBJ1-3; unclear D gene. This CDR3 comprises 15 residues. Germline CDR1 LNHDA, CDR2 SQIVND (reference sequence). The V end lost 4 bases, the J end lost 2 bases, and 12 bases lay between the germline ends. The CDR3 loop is CASSTKAGPGNTIYF. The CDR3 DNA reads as TGTGCCAGTAGTACTAAAGCCGGGCCTGGAAACACCATATATTTT. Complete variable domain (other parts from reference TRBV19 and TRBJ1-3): DGGITQSPKYLFRKEGQNVTLSCEQNLNHDAMYWYRQDPGQGLRLIYYSQIVNDFQKGDIAEGYSVSREKKESFPLTVTSAQKNPTAFYLCASSTKAGPGNTIYFGEGSWLTVV.

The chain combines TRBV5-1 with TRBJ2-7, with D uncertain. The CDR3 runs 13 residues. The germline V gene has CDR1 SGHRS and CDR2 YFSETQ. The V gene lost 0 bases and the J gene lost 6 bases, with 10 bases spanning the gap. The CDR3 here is CASSLASKGEQYF. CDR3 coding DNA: TGCGCCAGCAGCTTGGCCAGTAAGGGCGAGCAGTACTTC.

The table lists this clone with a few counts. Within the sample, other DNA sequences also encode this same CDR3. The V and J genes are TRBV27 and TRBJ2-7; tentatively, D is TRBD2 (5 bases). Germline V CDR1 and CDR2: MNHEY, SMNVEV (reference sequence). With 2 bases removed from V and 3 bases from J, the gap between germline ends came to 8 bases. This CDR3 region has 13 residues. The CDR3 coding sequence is TGTGCCAGCAGTTTAGTCGGGGACTACGAGCAGTACTTC. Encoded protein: CASSLVGDYEQYF.